This T cell receptor beta chain was sequenced during a study of CD8 T cells in Susac syndrome. The CDR3 contains 13 residues. Germline V gives CDR1 MDHEN, CDR2 SYDVKM. The V gene lost 6 bases and the J gene lost 1 base, with 10 bases spanning the gap. Sequencing of TCR beta covered CD8+ and CD4+ T cells obtained from blood. CD8+ and CD4+ T cells were negatively isolated; TEMRA cells were FACS-enriched. Reverse transcription of roughly 0.45 to 1 ug RNA used random hexamers. TCRdb reanalysed the immunoSEQ multiplex PCR reads using MiXCR and keeps one entry per CDR3 protein. The data hold about 160,000 distinct CDR3 sequences, with about 90% observed a single time.

V is TRBV28 and J is TRBJ2-7; tentatively, D is TRBD2 (5 bases). What was sequenced was CD4+ T cells from PBMCs. The TCR was taken from a human donor in good health. CDR3 sequence reads: CASRRTGSYEQYF. The CDR3 region has the DNA TGTGCCAGCAGACGGACTGGATCCTACGAGCAGTACTTC.